The 9 T cell receptor beta chains below come from one sample, sequenced in a study of T-cell reconstitution after alpha-beta-depleted transplantation in children. Preparation of the TCRbeta library involved a method that used unique molecular identifiers. In TCRdb, the PCR reads were re-called with MiXCR into one record per CDR3 protein. There are about 420,000 distinct CDR3 sequences in the sample; 15% to 20% occur only once, and roughly 29% lies in the top ten. The sequenced sample was PBMCs, mostly from graft donor cells, obtained 360 days after TCRalphabeta/CD19-depleted stem cell transplant. The origin of the receptors is a boy under three years old who had a stem cell transplant for Wiskott-Aldrich syndrome, so the T cells may come from the graft donor.

This clonotype came up a few times. This chain links TRBV10-3 with TRBJ2-7; TRBD1 or TRBD2 may be the D gene (5 bases each). Germline V CDR1 and CDR2: ENHRY, SYGVKD. Trimming stripped 7 bases from V and 3 bases from J, with 10 bases between. This CDR3 has 12 residues. The CDR3 coding sequence is TGTGCCATCAAGGGACGAAACTACGAGCAGTACTTC. Its translation is CAIKGRNYEQYF.

J is TRBJ2-5 and V is TRBV5-4, with D perhaps TRBD1 (7 bases). The germline gives CDR1 SGHNT, CDR2 YYREEE (reference sequence). The CDR3 loop spans 15 amino acids. The germline V and J ends were trimmed by 0 bases and 7 bases, with 16 bases remaining between them. The CDR3 reads CASSLEPGGGATQYF. CDR3 nucleotide sequence: TGTGCCAGCAGCTTGGAACCAGGGGGAGGTGCGACCCAGTACTTC.

This clonotype appeared a few times. CDR3 coding DNA: TGCAGCGTCCGGACAGGGAAGAACACCGGGGAGCTGTTTTTT. Its protein product is CSVRTGKNTGELFF. The chain is built from TRBV29-1 and TRBJ2-2, with 8 nucleotides matching TRBD1. Unmatched junction bases numbered 4, after V lost 6 bases and J lost 1 base. This CDR3 has 14 residues. Germline loops: CDR1 SQVTM, CDR2 ANQGSEA.

In its sample, this clonotype was seen a few times. V and J are TRBV11-2 and TRBJ2-2, with D tentatively TRBD2 (5 bases). The CDR3 is 14 amino acids. V lost 3 bases, J lost 3 bases, and 8 bases lay in between. Germline CDR1 and CDR2: SGHAT and FQNNGV. The CDR3 loop reads CASSLEDYTGELFF. The CDR3 DNA sequence: TGTGCCAGCAGCTTGGAGGATTACACCGGGGAGCTGTTTTTT.

At least ten counts were recorded for this clonotype. The rearrangement uses TRBV10-3 and TRBJ2-5; tentative D call: TRBD2 (6 bases). CDR1 and CDR2 from the germline V gene are ENHRY and SYGVKD. The CDR3 covers 13 residues. Trimming shortened V by 4 bases and J by 4 bases, and 10 bases separated the two germline ends. The CDR3 DNA follows: TGTGCCATCAGTGTGGGGGGAAGAGAGACCCAGTACTTC. Protein product: CAISVGGRETQYF.

This clonotype showed up just a few times. This sequence joins TRBV5-5 and TRBJ2-2, with 14 nucleotides matching TRBD2. Germline CDR1 and CDR2: SGHKS and YYEKEE (reference sequence). The CDR3 is 16 amino acids. With V trimmed by 4 bases and J by 5 bases, 4 bases remained unmatched. CDR3: CASSRLAGGRTGELFF. The CDR3 DNA is TGTGCCAGCAGCCGACTAGCGGGGGGGCGAACCGGGGAGCTGTTTTTT.

This clonotype showed up just a few times. The chain combines TRBV10-3 with TRBJ2-5, with D maybe TRBD2 (5 bases). Trimming pared 2 bases from V and 5 bases from J, leaving 15 bases between. CDR3 size: 15 residues. CDR1 is ENHRY, CDR2 SYGVKD, per germline. This CDR3 reads CAISERQVGEETQYF. The CDR3 bases are TGTGCCATCAGTGAGAGGCAGGTCGGGGAGGAGACCCAGTACTTC.

This clonotype was picked up a small number of times. This chain connects TRBV10-3 to TRBJ2-3, with D perhaps TRBD1 (6 bases). The CDR3 runs 13 residues. Trimming took 7 bases from V and 2 from J, leaving 10 bases between them. Germline lookup yields CDR1 ENHRY and CDR2 SYGVKD. The chain's CDR3 is CAIKGQNTDTQYF. The CDR3 DNA is TGTGCCATCAAAGGACAGAACACAGATACGCAGTATTTT.

This clonotype was counted a few times. The chain recombines TRBV7-2 with TRBJ2-1, with a possible D match to TRBD1 (5 bases). The CDR3 covers 16 residues. V was clipped by 4 bases and J by 3 bases, with 16 bases between them. Germline V CDR1 and CDR2: SGHTA, FQGNSA. CDR3 amino acids: CASSSLGAQDYNEQFF. CDR3 sequence (DNA): TGTGCCAGCAGCTCCCTCGGCGCACAGGACTACAATGAGCAGTTCTTC.